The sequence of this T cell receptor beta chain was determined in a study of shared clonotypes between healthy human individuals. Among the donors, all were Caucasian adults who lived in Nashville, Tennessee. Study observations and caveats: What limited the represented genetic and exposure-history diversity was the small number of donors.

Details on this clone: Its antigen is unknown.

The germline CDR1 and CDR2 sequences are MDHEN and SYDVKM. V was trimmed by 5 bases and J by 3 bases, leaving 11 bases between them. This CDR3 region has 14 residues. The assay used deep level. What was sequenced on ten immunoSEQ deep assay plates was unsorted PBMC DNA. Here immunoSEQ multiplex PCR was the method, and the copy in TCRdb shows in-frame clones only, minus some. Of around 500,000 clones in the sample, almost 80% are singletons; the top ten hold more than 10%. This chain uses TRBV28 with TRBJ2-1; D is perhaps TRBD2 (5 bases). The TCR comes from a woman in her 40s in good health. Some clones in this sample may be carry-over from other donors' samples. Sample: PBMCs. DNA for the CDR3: TGTGCCAGCAGTAGCCCCGGGGACTACAATGAGCAGTTCTTC. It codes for CASSSPGDYNEQFF.